These T cell receptor beta chains were read from a single sample in a study of T cell changes during pregnancy in multiple sclerosis. Assay used: immunoSEQ multiplex PCR; TCRdb lists only in-frame clones, some missing. The sample records 35,000 to 45,000 clones, about 92% being singletons. The sequencing used CD8+ T cells from peripheral blood mononuclear cells, collected in the first trimester of pregnancy. The receptors originated from a female donor with multiple sclerosis, enrolled in a pregnancy study. Both conserved end residues are part of each CDR3. The order of the fields is CDR3 protein, CDR3 DNA, D gene, V gene, J gene, clone size. D genes are given only for firm matches. Not all rows give a size; the values are once, few, many and, for expanded clones, a class.

CASSPTGGAETEAFF	TGCGCCAGCAGTCCCACAGGGGGCGCGGAGACTGAAGCTTTCTTT	TRBD1	TRBV10-1	TRBJ1-1	.
CASSQGQGREKLFF	TGCGCCAGCAGCCAAGGCCAGGGGCGAGAAAAACTGTTTTTT	.	TRBV4-1	TRBJ1-4	.
CASTNDREPTYEQYF	TGTGCCAGCACCAATGACAGGGAACCGACCTACGAGCAGTACTTC	TRBD1	TRBV7-9	TRBJ2-7	once
CASSNRGSGSSPLHF	TGTGCCAGCAGCAACAGGGGGTCCGGGAGTTCACCCCTCCACTTT	TRBD1	TRBV27	TRBJ1-6	.
CASSQEAGIYEQYF	TGCGCCAGCAGCCAAGAGGCGGGTATCTACGAGCAGTACTTC	.	TRBV4-1	TRBJ2-7	.
CASSQTTGDPGGYGYTF	TGCGCCAGCAGCCAAACCACCGGGGACCCAGGGGGCTATGGCTACACCTTC	TRBD1	TRBV4-1	TRBJ1-2	once
CASSHPNTEAFF	TGTGCCAGCAGTCATCCGAACACTGAAGCTTTCTTT	.	TRBV2	TRBJ1-1	few
CASSPAANYGYTF	TGTGCCAGTAGTCCCGCAGCTAACTATGGCTACACCTTC	.	TRBV19	TRBJ1-2	.
CASSPPAGGKNEQFF	TGTGCCAGCTCACCACCGGCGGGGGGGAAAAATGAGCAGTTCTTC	TRBD2	TRBV18	TRBJ2-1	.
CASSPPGWREETQYF	TGTGCCAGCTCACCGCCAGGGTGGCGAGAAGAGACCCAGTACTTC	.	TRBV18	TRBJ2-5	.
CASSLTGTGELFF	TGTGCTAGCAGCTTAACTGGCACCGGGGAGCTGTTTTTT	.	TRBV7-7	TRBJ2-2	.
CASSLGSGPTRYSYEQYF	TGTGCCAGCAGCTTAGGTAGCGGGCCTACACGCTACTCCTACGAGCAGTACTTC	TRBD2	TRBV5-4	TRBJ2-7	.
CASRTKVEADTQYF	TGTGCCAGCAGAACAAAAGTGGAGGCGGATACGCAGTATTTT	.	TRBV21-1	TRBJ2-3	.
CASSQDGQGAYGANVLTF	TGCGCCAGCAGCCAAGACGGACAGGGGGCATATGGGGCCAACGTCCTGACTTTC	TRBD1	TRBV4-1	TRBJ2-6	.
CASLRGSPPDTQYF	TGCGCCAGCCTTCGGGGTTCCCCCCCAGATACGCAGTATTTT	.	TRBV10-2	TRBJ2-3	.
CAWRELDTQYF	TGTGCCTGGAGAGAACTAGATACGCAGTATTTT	.	TRBV30	TRBJ2-3	.
CASSWTRETGELFF	TGTGCCAGTTCTTGGACTAGAGAAACCGGGGAGCTGTTTTTT	TRBD2	TRBV19	TRBJ2-2	.
CASSVEPNSPLHF	TGTGCCAGCAGCGTAGAGCCTAATTCACCCCTCCACTTT	.	TRBV9	TRBJ1-6	once
CSVLTGTLNEQYF	TGCAGCGTTTTGACAGGGACCCTTAACGAGCAGTACTTC	TRBD1	TRBV29-1	TRBJ2-7	.
CASSIRDRGQTQYF	TGTGCCAGTAGTATAAGGGACAGGGGACAGACCCAGTACTTC	TRBD1	TRBV19	TRBJ2-5	.
CASSYGGGSNEQFF	TGTGCCAGCAGTTATGGGGGGGGTTCCAATGAGCAGTTCTTC	TRBD2	TRBV6-5	TRBJ2-1	once
CASSPGTSGELFF	TGTGCCAGCAGCCCGGGGACTAGCGGGGAGCTGTTTTTT	TRBD2	TRBV11-2	TRBJ2-2	.
CASSSRGGSYNEQFF	TGTGCCAGCAGCTCGAGGGGGGGCTCCTACAATGAGCAGTTCTTC	.	TRBV5-4	TRBJ2-1	.
CASRLDRSKAFF	TGTGCCAGCAGGTTAGACAGGAGTAAAGCTTTCTTT	.	TRBV2	TRBJ1-1	once
CASSESAAGDIETQYF	TGTGCCAGCAGTGAGTCGGCAGCGGGGGATATAGAGACCCAGTACTTC	TRBD2	TRBV2	TRBJ2-5	.
CASSSQRGTHGYTF	TGTGCCAGCAGCTCCCAAAGGGGAACACATGGCTACACCTTC	.	TRBV13	TRBJ1-2	.
CASSKEGRGKTGELFF	TGTGCCAGCAGCAAAGAGGGCAGGGGAAAGACCGGGGAGCTGTTTTTT	.	TRBV21-1	TRBJ2-2	.
CASRTGAKNIQYF	TGTGCCAGCAGAACAGGGGCCAAAAACATTCAGTACTTC	.	TRBV27	TRBJ2-4	.
CASNPDGGYEQYF	TGCGCCAGCAACCCAGATGGGGGGTACGAGCAGTACTTC	.	TRBV4-1	TRBJ2-7	.
CASSQGAAQETQYF	TGTGCCAGCAGCCAGGGGGCTGCACAAGAGACCCAGTACTTC	TRBD1	TRBV9	TRBJ2-5	.
CASSFIAGGHPEQYF	TGTGCCAGCAGCTTTATAGCGGGGGGGCACCCCGAGCAGTACTTC	TRBD2	TRBV7-9	TRBJ2-7	.
CASSSEPGQLHSYEQYF	TGTGCCAGCAGCTCTGAACCCGGACAGCTGCACTCCTACGAGCAGTACTTC	.	TRBV12-1	TRBJ2-7	.
CASGGQGEETQYF	TGTGCCAGCGGCGGACAGGGCGAAGAGACCCAGTACTTC	TRBD1	TRBV9	TRBJ2-5	.
CASSERPEDTQYF	TGTGCCAGCAGTGAGCGGCCCGAAGATACGCAGTATTTT	.	TRBV6-4	TRBJ2-3	.
CAWIQGSYPGETQYF	TGTGCCTGGATTCAGGGTTCCTACCCAGGAGAGACCCAGTACTTC	.	TRBV30	TRBJ2-5	.
CASSISEVGAEKLFF	TGTGCCAGCTCTATTTCGGAGGTGGGGGCGGAAAAACTGTTTTTT	.	TRBV14	TRBJ1-4	.
CASSLGGEDYGYTF	TGTGCCAGCAGCTTAGGGGGGGAGGACTATGGCTACACCTTC	.	TRBV7-3	TRBJ1-2	.
CASSGTEGKSSPLHF	TGTGCCAGCAGCGGGACAGAGGGAAAGAGTTCACCCCTCCACTTT	.	TRBV9	TRBJ1-6	.
CASSQVTEYEQYF	TGCGCCAGCAGCCAAGTTACAGAGTACGAGCAGTACTTC	.	TRBV4-1	TRBJ2-7	few
CAISESRGGLIGELFF	TGTGCCATCAGTGAGTCGAGGGGGGGCCTGATCGGGGAGCTGTTTTTT	.	TRBV10-3	TRBJ2-2	.
CASSRGGRNLPGTEAFF	TGTGCCAGCAGCCGGGGTGGCAGGAATCTACCGGGCACTGAAGCTTTCTTT	.	TRBV7-9	TRBJ1-1	.
CASSESGGASDTQYF	TGTGCCAGCAGTGAAAGCGGGGGGGCCTCAGATACGCAGTATTTT	TRBD2	TRBV6-4	TRBJ2-3	once
CASSIFGLNYEAFF	TGTGCCAGTAGTATATTTGGACTAAACTACGAAGCTTTCTTT	.	TRBV19	TRBJ1-1	.
CASSKKSSGMNTGELFF	TGTGCCAGCAGCAAGAAGTCGAGCGGGATGAACACCGGGGAGCTGTTTTTT	TRBD2	TRBV7-9	TRBJ2-2	few
CASSQRRDEKLFF	TGCGCCAGCAGCCAGCGACGGGATGAAAAACTGTTTTTT	.	TRBV4-1	TRBJ1-4	once
CATRAGGKKAFF	TGTGCCACCCGGGCAGGGGGAAAGAAGGCTTTCTTT	TRBD1	TRBV10-3	TRBJ1-1	.
CASSHPAGRLDEQYF	TGTGCCAGCAGTCACCCGGCAGGGAGGTTGGACGAGCAGTACTTC	.	TRBV7-6	TRBJ2-7	.
CASSPGQYYEQYF	TGTGCCAGCAGTCCGGGACAGTACTACGAGCAGTACTTC	TRBD1	TRBV11-2	TRBJ2-7	.
CASSPWTAEAFF	TGTGCCAGCAGTCCCTGGACAGCTGAAGCTTTCTTT	.	TRBV2	TRBJ1-1	.
CACPKDREYNEQFF	TGTGCCTGCCCCAAGGACAGGGAATACAATGAGCAGTTCTTC	TRBD1	TRBV30	TRBJ2-1	.
CASSLDGLAEITDTQYF	TGTGCCAGCAGCTTGGACGGTCTAGCGGAGATCACAGATACGCAGTATTTT	TRBD2	TRBV5-4	TRBJ2-3	.
CASSLGGLGEQYF	TGTGCCAGCAGCTTAGGGGGACTAGGAGAGCAGTACTTC	TRBD2	TRBV11-3	TRBJ2-7	once